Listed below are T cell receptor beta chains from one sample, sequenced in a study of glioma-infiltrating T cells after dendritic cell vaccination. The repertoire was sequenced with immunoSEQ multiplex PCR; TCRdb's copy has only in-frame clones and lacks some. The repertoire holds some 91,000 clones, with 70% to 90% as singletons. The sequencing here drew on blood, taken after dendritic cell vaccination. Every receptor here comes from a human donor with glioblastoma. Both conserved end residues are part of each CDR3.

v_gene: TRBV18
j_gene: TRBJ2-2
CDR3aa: CASSDRVNTGELFF

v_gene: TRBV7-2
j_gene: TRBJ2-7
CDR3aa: CASSFGRAYEQYF

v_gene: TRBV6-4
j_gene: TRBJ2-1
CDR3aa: CASSDTKPSSNNEQFF

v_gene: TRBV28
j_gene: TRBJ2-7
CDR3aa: CASGDRYEQYF

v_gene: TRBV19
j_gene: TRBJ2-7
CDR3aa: CASSIGTGTGLEQYF

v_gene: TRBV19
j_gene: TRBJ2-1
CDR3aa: CATDRSSGGFYNEQFF

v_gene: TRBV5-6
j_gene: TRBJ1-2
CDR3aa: CASSPFLGGRNYGYTF

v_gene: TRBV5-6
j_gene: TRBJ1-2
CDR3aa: CASSLITRGYGYTF

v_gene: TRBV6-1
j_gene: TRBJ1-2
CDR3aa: CASSVDRENYGYTF

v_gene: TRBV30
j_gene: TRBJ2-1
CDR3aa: CAWNEQGYPTYFF

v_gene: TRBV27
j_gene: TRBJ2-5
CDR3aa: CASSFNTGETQYF

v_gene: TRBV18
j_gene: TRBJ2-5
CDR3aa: CASSFQQGQETQYF

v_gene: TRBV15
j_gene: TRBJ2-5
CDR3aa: CATSRDQGRETQYF

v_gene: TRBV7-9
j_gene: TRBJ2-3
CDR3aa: CASSLTRDTSTDTQYF

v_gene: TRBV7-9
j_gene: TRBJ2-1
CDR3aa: CASSLEQYSGGTYNEQFF

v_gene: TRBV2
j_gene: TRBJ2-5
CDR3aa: CASSGDSPSVETQYF

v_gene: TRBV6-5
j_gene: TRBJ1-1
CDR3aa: CASRMDRGLGEAFF

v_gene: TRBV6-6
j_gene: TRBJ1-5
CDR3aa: CASRGGSNQPQHF

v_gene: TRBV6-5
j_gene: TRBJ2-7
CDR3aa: CASSYGADYYEQYF

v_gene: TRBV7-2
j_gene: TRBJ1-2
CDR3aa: CASSIVYEGSGYTF

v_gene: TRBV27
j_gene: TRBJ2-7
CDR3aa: CASSLWRGVVGYEQYF

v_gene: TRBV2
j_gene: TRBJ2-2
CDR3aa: CASTGDFSNTGELFF

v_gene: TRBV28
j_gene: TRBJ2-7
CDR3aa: CASRLGAYEQYF

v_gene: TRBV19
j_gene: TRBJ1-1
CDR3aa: CASSGSINTEAFF

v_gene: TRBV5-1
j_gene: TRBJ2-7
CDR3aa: CASSLLRPTAAYEQYF

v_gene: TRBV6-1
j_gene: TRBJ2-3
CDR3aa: CASSEASGGATDTQYF

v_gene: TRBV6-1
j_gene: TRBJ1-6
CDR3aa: CASRWTGGNSPLHF

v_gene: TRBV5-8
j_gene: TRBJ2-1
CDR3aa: CASSLQAGGSFDEQFF

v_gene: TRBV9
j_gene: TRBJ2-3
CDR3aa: CASSAASGRATDTQYF

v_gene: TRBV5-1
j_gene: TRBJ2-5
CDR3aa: CASSLPGRQDSETQYF

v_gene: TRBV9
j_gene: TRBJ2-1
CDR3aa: CASSLTSGTTYNEQFF

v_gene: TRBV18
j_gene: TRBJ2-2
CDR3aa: CASCQQGPKAGELFF

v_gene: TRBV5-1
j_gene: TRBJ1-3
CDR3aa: CASFGGSGNTIYF

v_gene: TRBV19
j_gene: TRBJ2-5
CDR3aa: CASSMTGGRSYQETQYF

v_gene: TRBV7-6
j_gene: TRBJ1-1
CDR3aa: CASSYRTGGDTEAFF

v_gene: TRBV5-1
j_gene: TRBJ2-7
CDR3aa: CASSLNTDSYEQYF

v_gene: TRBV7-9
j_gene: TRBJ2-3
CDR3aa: CASSRGTGPGDTQYF

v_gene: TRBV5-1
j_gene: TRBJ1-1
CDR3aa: CASSTWTGGTEAFF

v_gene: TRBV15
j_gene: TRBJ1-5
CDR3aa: CATSRAEAQPQHF

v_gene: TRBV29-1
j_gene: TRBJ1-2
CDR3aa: CSVDMVTGSYGYTF

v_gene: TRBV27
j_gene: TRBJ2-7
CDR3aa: CASSSGSSYEQYF

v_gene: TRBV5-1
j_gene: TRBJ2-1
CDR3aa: CASSDTGHMVYNEQFF

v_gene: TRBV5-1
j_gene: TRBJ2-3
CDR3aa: CASSVGDRETDTQYF

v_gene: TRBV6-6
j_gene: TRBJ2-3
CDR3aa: CASSYRGDTQYF

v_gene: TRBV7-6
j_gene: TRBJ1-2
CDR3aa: CASSSGTGGTYGYTF

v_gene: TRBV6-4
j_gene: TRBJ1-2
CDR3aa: CASSPQLGVGYTF

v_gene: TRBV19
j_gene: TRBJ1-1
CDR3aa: CASSRQGGMNTEAFF

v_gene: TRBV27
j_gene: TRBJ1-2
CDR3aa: CASRGTANYGYTF

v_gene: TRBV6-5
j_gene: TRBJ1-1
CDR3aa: CASTATGRWTEAFF

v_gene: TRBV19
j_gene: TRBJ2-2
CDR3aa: CASSPGTSGRTGELFF

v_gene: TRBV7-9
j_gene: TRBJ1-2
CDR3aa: CASSLGYSPQGYTF